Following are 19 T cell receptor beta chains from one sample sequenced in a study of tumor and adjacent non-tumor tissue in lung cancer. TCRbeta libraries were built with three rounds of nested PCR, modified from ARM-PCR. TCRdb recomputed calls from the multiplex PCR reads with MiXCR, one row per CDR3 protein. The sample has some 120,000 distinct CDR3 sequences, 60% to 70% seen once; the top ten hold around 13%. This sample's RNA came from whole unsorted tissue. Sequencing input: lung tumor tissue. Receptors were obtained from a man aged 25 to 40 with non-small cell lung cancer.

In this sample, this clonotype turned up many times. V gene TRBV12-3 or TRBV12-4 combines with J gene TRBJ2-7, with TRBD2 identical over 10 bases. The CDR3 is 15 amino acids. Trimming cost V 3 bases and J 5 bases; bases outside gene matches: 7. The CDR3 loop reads CASSFLLAGQDEQYF. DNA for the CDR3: TGTGCCAGCAGTTTTCTACTAGCGGGGCAGGACGAGCAGTACTTC.

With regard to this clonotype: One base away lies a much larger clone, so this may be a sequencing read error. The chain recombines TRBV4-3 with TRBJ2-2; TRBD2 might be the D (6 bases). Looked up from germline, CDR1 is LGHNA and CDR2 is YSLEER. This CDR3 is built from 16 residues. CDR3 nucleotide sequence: TGCGCCAGCAGCCAAGGGGCGGGGTCGAACACCTGGGAGCTGTTTTTT. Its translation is CASSQGAGSNTWELFF.

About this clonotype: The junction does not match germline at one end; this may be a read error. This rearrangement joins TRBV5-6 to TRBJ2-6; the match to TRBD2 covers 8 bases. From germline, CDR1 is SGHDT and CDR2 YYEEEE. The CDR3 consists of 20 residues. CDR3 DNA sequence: TGTGACAGCAGCCCCCGCGGTCGGGGGGGCTCCTCATCTTGGGCCAACGTCCTGACTTTC. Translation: CDSSPRGRGGSSSWANVLTF.

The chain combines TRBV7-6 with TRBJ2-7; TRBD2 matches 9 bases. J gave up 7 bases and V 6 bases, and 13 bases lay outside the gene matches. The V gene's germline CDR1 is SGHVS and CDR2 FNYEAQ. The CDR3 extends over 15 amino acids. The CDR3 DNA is TGTGCCAGCAGTAGAGGGGTAGCGGGAGCGGGGGAGCAGTACTTC. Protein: CASSRGVAGAGEQYF.

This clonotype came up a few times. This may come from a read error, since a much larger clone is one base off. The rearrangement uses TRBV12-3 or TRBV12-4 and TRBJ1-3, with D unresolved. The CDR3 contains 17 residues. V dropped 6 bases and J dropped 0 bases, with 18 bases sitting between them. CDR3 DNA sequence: TGTGCCAGCAGCCAATGCAGGTCCTCAACCTCTGGAAACACCATATATTTT. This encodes CASSQCRSSTSGNTIYF.

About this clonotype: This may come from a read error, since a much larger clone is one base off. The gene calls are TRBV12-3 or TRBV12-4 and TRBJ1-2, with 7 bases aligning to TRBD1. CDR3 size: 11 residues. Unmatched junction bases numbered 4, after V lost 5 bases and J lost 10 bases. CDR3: CASSRTGVYTF. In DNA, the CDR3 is TGTGCCAGCAGTCGGACAGGCGTCTACACCTTC.

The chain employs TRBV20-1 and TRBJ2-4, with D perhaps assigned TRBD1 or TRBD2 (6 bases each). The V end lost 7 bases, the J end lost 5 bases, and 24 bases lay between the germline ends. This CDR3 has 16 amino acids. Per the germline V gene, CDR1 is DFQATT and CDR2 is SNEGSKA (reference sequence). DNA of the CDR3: TGCAGTGTCAGAGCGGCTGGTTGGGGGGCCCAAAACATTCAGTACTTC. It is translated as CSVRAAGWGAQNIQYF.

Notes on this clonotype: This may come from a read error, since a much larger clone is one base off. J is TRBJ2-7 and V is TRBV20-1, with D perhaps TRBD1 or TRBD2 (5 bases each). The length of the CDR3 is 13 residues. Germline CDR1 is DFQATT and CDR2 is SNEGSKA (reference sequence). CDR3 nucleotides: TGCAGGGAACGAGGGTGGGGCTTCTACGAGCAGTACTTC. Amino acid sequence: CRERGWGFYEQYF.

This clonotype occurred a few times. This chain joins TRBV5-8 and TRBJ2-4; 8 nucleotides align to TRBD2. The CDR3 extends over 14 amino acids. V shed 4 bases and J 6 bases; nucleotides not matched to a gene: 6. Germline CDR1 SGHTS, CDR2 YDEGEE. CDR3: CASSRGLARNIQYF. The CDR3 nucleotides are TGTGCCAGCAGCCGTGGACTAGCACGAAACATTCAGTACTTC.

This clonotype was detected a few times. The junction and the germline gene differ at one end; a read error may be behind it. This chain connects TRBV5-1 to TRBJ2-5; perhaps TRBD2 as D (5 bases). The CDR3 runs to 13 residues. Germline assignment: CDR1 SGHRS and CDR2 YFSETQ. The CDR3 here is CATRRTNQETQCF. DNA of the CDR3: TGCGCCACCAGGAGGACGAACCAAGAGACCCAGTGCTTC.

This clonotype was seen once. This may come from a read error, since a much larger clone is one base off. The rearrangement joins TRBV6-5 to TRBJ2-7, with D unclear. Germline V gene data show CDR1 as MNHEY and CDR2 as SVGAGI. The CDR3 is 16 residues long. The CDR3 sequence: CVSSYSWSLSSYEQYF. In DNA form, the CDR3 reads TGTGTCAGCAGTTACTCGTGGAGTCTTAGCTCCTACGAGCAGTACTTC.

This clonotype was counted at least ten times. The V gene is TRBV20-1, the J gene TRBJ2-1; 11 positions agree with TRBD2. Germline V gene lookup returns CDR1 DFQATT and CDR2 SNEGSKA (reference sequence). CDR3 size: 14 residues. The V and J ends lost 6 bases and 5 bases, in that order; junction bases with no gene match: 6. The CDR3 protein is CSAPSGGMNNEQFF. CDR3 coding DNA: TGCAGTGCCCCTAGCGGGGGGATGAACAATGAGCAGTTCTTC.

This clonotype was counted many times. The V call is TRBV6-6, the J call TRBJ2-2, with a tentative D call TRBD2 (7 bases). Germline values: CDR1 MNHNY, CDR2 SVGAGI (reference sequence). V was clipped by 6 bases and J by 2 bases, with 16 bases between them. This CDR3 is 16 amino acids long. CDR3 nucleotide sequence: TGTGCCAGCAGCCGAAAGGGGGGGCTAAACACCGGGGAGCTGTTTTTT. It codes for CASSRKGGLNTGELFF.

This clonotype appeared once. The CDR3 spells CASNFGLVGGHEQFF. CDR3 nucleotides: TGTGCCAGCAACTTCGGGCTAGTGGGAGGGCACGAGCAGTTCTTC. J is TRBJ2-1 and V is TRBV11-3, with 7 bases that match TRBD2. The trim removed 7 bases at V and 10 bases at J, leaving 16 bases unmatched. The length of the CDR3 is 15 residues. Germline V gene lookup returns CDR1 SGHNT and CDR2 YENEEA.

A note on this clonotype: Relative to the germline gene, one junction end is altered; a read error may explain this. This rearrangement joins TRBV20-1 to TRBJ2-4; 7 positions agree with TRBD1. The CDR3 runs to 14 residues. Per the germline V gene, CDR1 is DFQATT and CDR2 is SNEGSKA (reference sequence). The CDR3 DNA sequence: TGCAATGCTAGAGAACAGGGGTATAGGAACATTCAGTACTTC. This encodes CNAREQGYRNIQYF.

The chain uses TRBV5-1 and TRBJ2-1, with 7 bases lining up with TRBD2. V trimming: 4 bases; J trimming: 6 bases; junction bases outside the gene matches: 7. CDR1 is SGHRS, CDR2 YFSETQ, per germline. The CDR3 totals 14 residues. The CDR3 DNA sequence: TGCGCCAGCAGCGCCGGACTAGTTTCCAATGAGCAGTTCTTC. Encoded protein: CASSAGLVSNEQFF.

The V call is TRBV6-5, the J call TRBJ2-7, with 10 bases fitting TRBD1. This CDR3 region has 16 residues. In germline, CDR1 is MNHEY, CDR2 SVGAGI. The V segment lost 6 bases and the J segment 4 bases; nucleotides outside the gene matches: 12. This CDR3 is CASSPGTGEEFYEQYF. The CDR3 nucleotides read TGTGCCAGCAGCCCCGGGACAGGGGAAGAGTTTTACGAGCAGTACTTC.

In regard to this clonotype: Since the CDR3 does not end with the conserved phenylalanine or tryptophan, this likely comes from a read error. CDR3 residues: CASRPGTGAGEQYL. Written as DNA, the CDR3 is TGTGCCAGCAGACCCGGGACAGGGGCCGGCGAGCAGTACTTG. This sequence joins TRBV28 and TRBJ2-7, with TRBD1 matching over 10 bases. The CDR3 runs 14 residues. V lost 6 bases, J lost 6 bases, and 8 bases stayed unmatched. CDR1 and CDR2 (germline): MDHEN, SYDVKM.

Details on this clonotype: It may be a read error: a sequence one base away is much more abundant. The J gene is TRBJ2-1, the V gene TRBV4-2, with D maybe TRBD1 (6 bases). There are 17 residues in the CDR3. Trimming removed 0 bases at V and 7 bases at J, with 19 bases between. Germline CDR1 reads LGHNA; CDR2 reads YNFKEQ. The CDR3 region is CASSQDFHGSGANEQFF. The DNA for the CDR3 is TGTGCCAGCAGCCAAGATTTTCATGGGTCAGGGGCAAATGAGCAGTTCTTC.